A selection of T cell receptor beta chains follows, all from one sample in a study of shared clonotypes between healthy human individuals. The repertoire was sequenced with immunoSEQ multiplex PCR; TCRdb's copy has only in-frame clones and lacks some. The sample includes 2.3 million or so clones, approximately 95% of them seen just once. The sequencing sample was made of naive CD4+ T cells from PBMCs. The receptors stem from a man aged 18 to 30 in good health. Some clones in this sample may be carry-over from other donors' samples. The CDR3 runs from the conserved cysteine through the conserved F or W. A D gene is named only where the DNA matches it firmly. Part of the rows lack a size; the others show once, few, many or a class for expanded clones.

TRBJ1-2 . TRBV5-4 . CASSSGTNYGYTF TGTGCCAGCAGCTCAGGAACCAACTATGGCTACACCTTC
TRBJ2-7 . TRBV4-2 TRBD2 CASSQRGLAGGLGDEQYF TGTGCCAGCAGCCAACGGGGGCTAGCGGGAGGGCTAGGCGACGAACAGTACTTC
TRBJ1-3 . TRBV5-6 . CASSSGISGNTIYF TGTGCCAGCAGCTCCGGGATCTCTGGAAACACCATATATTTT
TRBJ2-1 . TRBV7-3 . CASSSGVQSAEQFF TGTGCCAGTTCGTCTGGCGTACAGTCGGCTGAGCAGTTCTTC
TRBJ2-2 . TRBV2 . CASCWTPNTGELFF TGTGCCAGCTGTTGGACACCGAACACCGGGGAGCTGTTTTTT
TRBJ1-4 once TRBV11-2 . CASSTGTEANEKLFF TGTGCCAGCAGCACAGGGACTGAGGCTAATGAAAAACTGTTTTTT
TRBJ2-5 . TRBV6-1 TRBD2 CASSAQREGWETQYF TGTGCCAGCAGTGCTCAGCGGGAGGGGTGGGAGACCCAGTACTTC
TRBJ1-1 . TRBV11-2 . CASSFFILNTEAFF TGTGCCAGCAGCTTTTTCATCCTGAACACTGAAGCTTTCTTT
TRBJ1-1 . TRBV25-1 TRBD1 CASSPGTGGKNTEAFF TGTGCCAGCAGTCCTGGGACAGGGGGCAAAAACACTGAAGCTTTCTTT
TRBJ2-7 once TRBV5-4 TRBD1 CASSLGQGAGYEQYF TGTGCCAGCAGCTTGGGGCAGGGGGCCGGATACGAGCAGTACTTC
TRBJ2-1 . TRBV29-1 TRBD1 CSVETGVPYNEQFF TGCAGCGTTGAGACAGGGGTCCCCTACAATGAGCAGTTCTTC
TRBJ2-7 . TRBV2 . CASSPGLTYEQYF TGTGCCAGCAGTCCCGGACTAACCTACGAGCAGTACTTC
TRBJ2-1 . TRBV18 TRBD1 CASSSDRYNEQFF TGTGCCAGCTCATCGGACAGGTACAATGAGCAGTTCTTC
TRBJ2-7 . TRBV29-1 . CSVEDRAGNTYEQYF TGCAGCGTTGAAGATAGGGCAGGAAACACCTACGAGCAGTACTTC
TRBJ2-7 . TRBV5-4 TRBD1 CATRRTGGAPHEQYF TGTGCCACTCGGAGGACAGGGGGCGCTCCCCACGAGCAGTACTTC
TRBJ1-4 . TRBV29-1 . CSVEQSRGGEKLFF TGCAGCGTTGAGCAAAGCAGGGGCGGAGAAAAACTGTTTTTT
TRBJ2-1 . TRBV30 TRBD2 CAWSSPRGLAENYNEQFF TGTGCCTGGAGTTCACCGAGGGGACTAGCGGAGAATTACAATGAGCAGTTCTTC
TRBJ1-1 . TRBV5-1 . CASSLVRGNTEAFF TGCGCCAGCAGCTTGGTCAGGGGGAACACTGAAGCTTTCTTT
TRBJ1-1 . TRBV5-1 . CASSPQPGTEAFF TGCGCCAGCAGCCCCCAGCCGGGGACTGAAGCTTTCTTT
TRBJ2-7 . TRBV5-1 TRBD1 CASSRDRAFGEQYF TGCGCCAGCAGCAGGGACAGGGCCTTTGGCGAGCAGTACTTC